This T cell receptor beta chain was captured in a study of control samples from healthy donors and cancer patients. Produced via immunoSEQ multiplex PCR; TCRdb's table is partial and in-frame only. Here the sample spans some 160,000 clones, roughly nine tenths being singletons. Germline values: CDR1 SNHLY, CDR2 FYNNEI. This CDR3 contains 14 residues. After removal of 4 bases from V and 3 bases from J, the junction contained 6 bases not matched to a gene. This receptor was obtained from a woman aged 25 to 45 in good health. The specimen sequenced was blood. This rearrangement joins TRBV2 to TRBJ2-7; TRBD1 aligns across 7 bases. This chain's CDR3 is CASSGSGQLYEQYF. CDR3 DNA sequence: TGTGCCAGCAGTGGCTCGGGACAGCTCTACGAGCAGTACTTC. Based on the CDR3 plus reference TRBV2 and TRBJ2-7, the full variable domain is EPEVTQTPSHQVTQMGQEVILRCVPISNHLYFYWYRQILGQKVEFLVSFYNNEISEKSEIFDDQFSVERPDGSNFTLKIRSTKLEDSAMYFCASSGSGQLYEQYFGPGTRLTVT.